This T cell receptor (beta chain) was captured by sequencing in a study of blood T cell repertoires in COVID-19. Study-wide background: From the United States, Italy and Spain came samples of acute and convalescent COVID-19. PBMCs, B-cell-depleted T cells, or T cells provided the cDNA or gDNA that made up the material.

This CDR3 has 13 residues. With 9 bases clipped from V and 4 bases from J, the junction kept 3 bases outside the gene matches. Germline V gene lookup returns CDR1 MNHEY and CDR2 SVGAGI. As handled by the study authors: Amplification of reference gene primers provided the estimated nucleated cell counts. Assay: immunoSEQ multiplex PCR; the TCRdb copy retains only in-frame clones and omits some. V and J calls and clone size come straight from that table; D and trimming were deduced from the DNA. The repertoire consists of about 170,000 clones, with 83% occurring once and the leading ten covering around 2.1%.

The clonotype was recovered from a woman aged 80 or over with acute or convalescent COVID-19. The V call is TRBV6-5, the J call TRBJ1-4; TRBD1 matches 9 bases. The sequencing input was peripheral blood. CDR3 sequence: CASQGQGNEKLFF. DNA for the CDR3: TGTGCCAGTCAGGGACAGGGTAATGAAAAACTGTTTTTT.